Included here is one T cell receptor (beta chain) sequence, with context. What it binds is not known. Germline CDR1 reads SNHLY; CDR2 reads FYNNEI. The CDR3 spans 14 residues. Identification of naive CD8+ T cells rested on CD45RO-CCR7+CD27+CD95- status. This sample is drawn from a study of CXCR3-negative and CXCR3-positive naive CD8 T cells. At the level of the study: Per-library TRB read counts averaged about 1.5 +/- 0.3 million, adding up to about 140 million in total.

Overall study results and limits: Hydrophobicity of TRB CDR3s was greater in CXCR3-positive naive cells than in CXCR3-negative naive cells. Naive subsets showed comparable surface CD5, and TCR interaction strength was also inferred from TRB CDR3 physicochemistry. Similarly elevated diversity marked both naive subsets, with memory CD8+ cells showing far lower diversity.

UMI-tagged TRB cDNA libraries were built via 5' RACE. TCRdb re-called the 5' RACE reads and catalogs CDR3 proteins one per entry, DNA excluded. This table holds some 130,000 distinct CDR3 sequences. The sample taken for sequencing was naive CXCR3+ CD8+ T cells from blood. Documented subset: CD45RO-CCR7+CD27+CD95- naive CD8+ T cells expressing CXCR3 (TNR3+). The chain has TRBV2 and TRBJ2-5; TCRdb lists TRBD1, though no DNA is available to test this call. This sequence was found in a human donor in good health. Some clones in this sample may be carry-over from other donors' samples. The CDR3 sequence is CASRAGGSRETQYF. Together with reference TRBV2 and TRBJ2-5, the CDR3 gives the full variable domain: EPEVTQTPSHQVTQMGQEVILRCVPISNHLYFYWYRQILGQKVEFLVSFYNNEISEKSEIFDDQFSVERPDGSNFTLKIRSTKLEDSAMYFCASRAGGSRETQYFGPGTRLLVL.